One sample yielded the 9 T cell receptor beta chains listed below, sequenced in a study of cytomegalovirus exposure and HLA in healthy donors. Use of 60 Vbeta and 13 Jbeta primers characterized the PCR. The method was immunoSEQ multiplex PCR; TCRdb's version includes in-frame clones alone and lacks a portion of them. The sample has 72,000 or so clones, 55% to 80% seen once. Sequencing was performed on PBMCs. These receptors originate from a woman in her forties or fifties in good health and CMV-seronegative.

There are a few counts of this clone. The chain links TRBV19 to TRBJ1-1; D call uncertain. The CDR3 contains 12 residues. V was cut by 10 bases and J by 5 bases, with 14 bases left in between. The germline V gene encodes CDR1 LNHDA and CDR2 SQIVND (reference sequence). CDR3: CATSYHETEAFF. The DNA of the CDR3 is TGTGCCACATCCTACCACGAGACTGAAGCTTTCTTT.

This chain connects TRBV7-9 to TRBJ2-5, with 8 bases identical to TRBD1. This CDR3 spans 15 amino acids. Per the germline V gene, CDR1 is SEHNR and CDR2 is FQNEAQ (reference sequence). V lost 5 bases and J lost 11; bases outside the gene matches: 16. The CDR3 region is CASSQTTGADGAQYF. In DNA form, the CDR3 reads TGTGCCAGCAGCCAGACGACAGGGGCGGACGGTGCGCAGTACTTC.

CDR3: CASSSRGGGYNEQFF. The DNA for the CDR3 is TGTGCCAGTAGCAGCAGAGGGGGCGGGTACAATGAGCAGTTCTTC. This sequence joins TRBV19 and TRBJ2-1; 7 nucleotides align to TRBD1. The germline gives CDR1 LNHDA, CDR2 SQIVND (reference sequence). V dropped 6 bases and J dropped 4; count of bases not matched to a gene: 9. The CDR3 is made up of 15 amino acids.

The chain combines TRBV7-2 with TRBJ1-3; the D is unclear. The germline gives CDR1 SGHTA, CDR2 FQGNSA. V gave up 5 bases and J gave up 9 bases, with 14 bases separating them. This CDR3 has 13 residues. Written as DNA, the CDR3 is TGTGCCAGCAGCCCCATGGAGGGTAGCACCATATATTTT. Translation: CASSPMEGSTIYF.

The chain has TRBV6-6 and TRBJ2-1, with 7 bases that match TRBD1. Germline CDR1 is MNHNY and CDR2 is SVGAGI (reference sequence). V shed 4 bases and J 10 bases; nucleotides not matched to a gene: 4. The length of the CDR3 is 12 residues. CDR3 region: CASSFPDREQFF. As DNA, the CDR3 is TGTGCCAGCAGTTTCCCGGACAGGGAGCAGTTCTTC.

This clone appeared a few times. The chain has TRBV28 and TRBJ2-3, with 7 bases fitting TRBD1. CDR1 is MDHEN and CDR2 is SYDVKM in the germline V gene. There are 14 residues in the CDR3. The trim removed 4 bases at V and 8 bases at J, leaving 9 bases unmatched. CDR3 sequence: CASSSPGQLGTQYF. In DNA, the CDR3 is TGTGCCAGCAGTTCGCCGGGACAGCTGGGTACGCAGTATTTT.

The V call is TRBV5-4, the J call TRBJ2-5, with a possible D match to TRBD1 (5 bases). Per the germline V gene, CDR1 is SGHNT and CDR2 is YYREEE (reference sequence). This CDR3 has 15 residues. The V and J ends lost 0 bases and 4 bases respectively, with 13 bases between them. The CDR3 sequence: CASSLDPQGAETQYF. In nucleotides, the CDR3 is TGTGCCAGCAGCTTGGACCCGCAGGGTGCAGAGACCCAGTACTTC.

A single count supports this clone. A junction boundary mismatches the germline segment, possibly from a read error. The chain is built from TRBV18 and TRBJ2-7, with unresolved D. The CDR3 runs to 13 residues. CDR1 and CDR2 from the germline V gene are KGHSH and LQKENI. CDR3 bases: TGTGCCAGCTCACCACCAAGCTCCCACGAGCAGTACTTC. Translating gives CASSPPSSHEQYF.

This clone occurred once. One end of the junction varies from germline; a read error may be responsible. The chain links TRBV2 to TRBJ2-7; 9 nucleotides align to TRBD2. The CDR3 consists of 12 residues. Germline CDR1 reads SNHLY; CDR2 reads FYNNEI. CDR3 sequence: CASSEGSGRLNF. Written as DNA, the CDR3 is TGTGCCAGCAGTGAGGGTAGCGGGAGACTGAACTTC. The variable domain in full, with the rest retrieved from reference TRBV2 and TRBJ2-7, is EPEVTQTPSHQVTQMGQEVILRCVPISNHLYFYWYRQILGQKVEFLVSFYNNEISEKSEIFDDQFSVERPDGSNFTLKIRSTKLEDSAMYFCASSEGSGRLNFGPGTRLTVT.